Listed below are T cell receptor beta chains from one sample, sequenced in a study of blood T cell repertoires in COVID-19. The repertoire was sequenced with immunoSEQ multiplex PCR; TCRdb's copy has only in-frame clones and lacks some. This table holds around 210,000 clones, around nine tenths found once. The material sequenced was peripheral blood. These TCRs come from a man in his forties or fifties with COVID-19, enrolled during active disease. CDR3s include the opening cysteine and the closing phenylalanine or tryptophan. A D gene is named only where the DNA matches it firmly. Size is stated for part of the rows, as once, few or many counts, or as a class when the clone is expanded.

NA	TRBV5-1	NA	TRBJ1-1	CASSSRTDEVEAFF	TGCGCCAGCAGCTCCCGGACAGACGAAGTAGAAGCTTTCTTT
TRBD1	TRBV5-1	NA	TRBJ2-7	CASSPAWDRGTYEQYF	TGCGCCAGCAGCCCCGCTTGGGACAGGGGTACCTACGAGCAGTACTTC
TRBD1	TRBV5-6	NA	TRBJ2-7	CASSLPGQGNYEQYF	TGTGCCAGCAGCTTGCCGGGACAGGGTAACTACGAGCAGTACTTC
NA	TRBV2	NA	TRBJ1-1	CASSPKRDTFF	TGTGCCAGCAGTCCGAAACGGGACACTTTCTTT
TRBD1	TRBV4-2	once	TRBJ2-7	CASSPSDGQGSYEQYF	TGTGCCAGCAGCCCCTCCGACGGACAGGGGTCGTACGAGCAGTACTTC
TRBD1	TRBV12-3/TRBV12-4	few	TRBJ1-4	CASRKGQGEKLFF	TGTGCCAGCAGGAAGGGACAGGGGGAAAAACTGTTTTTT
TRBD1	TRBV5-1	NA	TRBJ1-4	CASSSQLPGQSYQNEKLFF	TGCGCCAGCAGCTCTCAACTTCCGGGACAGAGCTACCAGAATGAAAAACTGTTTTTT
TRBD2	TRBV7-3	NA	TRBJ2-2	CASSLTSGRAGTGELFF	TGTGCCAGCAGCTTAACTAGCGGGAGGGCCGGCACCGGGGAGCTGTTTTTT
TRBD1	TRBV11-1	NA	TRBJ1-2	CASKIPGTGYSTF	TGTGCCAGCAAAATCCCGGGGACAGGGTATTCGACGTTC
TRBD2	TRBV6-2/TRBV6-3	NA	TRBJ2-2	CASSSGGPNTGELFF	TGTGCCAGCAGTTCGGGGGGGCCGAACACCGGGGAGCTGTTTTTT
TRBD1	TRBV14	NA	TRBJ2-1	CASSQSGQYYNEQFF	TGTGCCAGCAGCCAATCGGGACAGTACTACAATGAGCAGTTCTTC
TRBD1	TRBV5-6	NA	TRBJ1-3	CASSRQGYGNTIYF	TGTGCCAGCAGCAGACAGGGTTATGGAAACACCATATATTTT
NA	TRBV29-1	NA	TRBJ1-1	CSVERGLPGTEAFF	TGCAGCGTTGAAAGGGGACTTCCGGGGACTGAAGCTTTCTTT
TRBD1	TRBV6-5	NA	TRBJ2-7	CASSYGDRGYEQYF	TGTGCCAGCAGTTACGGGGACAGGGGTTACGAGCAGTACTTC
TRBD1	TRBV10-3	NA	TRBJ1-1	CASQDRGGTEAFF	TGTGCCAGCCAGGACAGGGGAGGTACTGAAGCTTTCTTT
NA	TRBV7-2	few	TRBJ2-7	CASSVRAGYEQYF	TGTGCCAGCAGCGTCAGGGCTGGGTACGAGCAGTACTTC
TRBD1	TRBV6-5	NA	TRBJ1-1	CASSYDRGGTEAFF	TGTGCCAGCAGTTACGACAGGGGAGGCACTGAAGCTTTCTTT
TRBD1	TRBV6-1	NA	TRBJ1-2	CASTIDRGYGYTF	TGTGCCAGCACCATTGACAGGGGCTATGGCTACACCTTC
NA	TRBV3-1/TRBV3-2	NA	TRBJ1-4	CASSRGSFNEKLFF	TGTGCCAGCAGCCGGGGCAGTTTTAATGAAAAACTGTTTTTT
TRBD1	TRBV24-1	NA	TRBJ1-2	CATSDHRGQSYGYTF	TGTGCCACCAGTGACCACAGGGGGCAAAGCTATGGCTACACCTTC
NA	TRBV3-1/TRBV3-2	NA	TRBJ1-6	CASSQPGEGRSPLHF	TGTGCCAGCAGCCAGCCCGGGGAGGGCCGATCACCCCTCCACTTT
NA	TRBV7-8	NA	TRBJ1-2	CASSLETFVAYGYTF	TGTGCCAGCAGCTTAGAAACATTTGTTGCCTATGGCTACACCTTC
NA	TRBV5-1	NA	TRBJ1-1	CASSIGQYTEAFF	TGCGCCAGCAGCATAGGACAGTACACTGAAGCTTTCTTT
NA	TRBV2	NA	TRBJ1-6	CASSEVQGINSPLHF	TGTGCCAGCAGTGAAGTCCAGGGCATTAATTCACCCCTCCACTTT
NA	TRBV6-5	NA	TRBJ2-7	CASRIADSYEQYF	TGTGCCAGCAGAATAGCGGACTCCTACGAGCAGTACTTC
NA	TRBV18	NA	TRBJ2-1	CASSRDSSYNEQFF	TGTGCCAGCTCAAGAGACTCCTCCTACAATGAGCAGTTCTTC
NA	TRBV30	NA	TRBJ2-5	CAWSPSLSYQETQYF	TGTGCCTGGAGTCCCTCCCTTTCCTACCAAGAGACCCAGTACTTC
NA	TRBV19	NA	TRBJ1-5	CASSKIVSNQPQHF	TGTGCCAGTAGTAAGATAGTTAGCAATCAGCCCCAGCATTTT
NA	TRBV2	NA	TRBJ2-4	CASSDGGRGKNIQYF	TGTGCCAGCAGTGACGGCGGGCGAGGCAAAAACATTCAGTACTTC
NA	TRBV28	NA	TRBJ1-6	CASHGTGQTLHF	TGTGCCAGCCATGGAACAGGGCAAACCCTCCACTTT
TRBD1	TRBV2	NA	TRBJ2-3	CASSPQGASSTDTQYF	TGTGCCAGCAGCCCTCAGGGGGCGTCCAGCACAGATACGCAGTATTTT
TRBD2	TRBV19	NA	TRBJ2-1	CASSIREGRYNEQFF	TGTGCCAGTAGTATCAGGGAGGGGAGATACAATGAGCAGTTCTTC
NA	TRBV6-5	NA	TRBJ2-7	CASSPQSGFTYEQYF	TGTGCCAGCAGCCCCCAGAGCGGTTTTACCTACGAGCAGTACTTC
TRBD1	TRBV27	NA	TRBJ1-1	CASKQGVWTEAFF	TGTGCCAGTAAACAGGGGGTATGGACTGAAGCTTTCTTT
TRBD2	TRBV6-5	NA	TRBJ2-1	CASRASGKNQGEQFF	TGTGCCAGCCGCGCTAGCGGGAAAAACCAGGGTGAGCAGTTCTTC
NA	TRBV7-3	NA	TRBJ2-1	CASSLRQGDEQFF	TGTGCCAGCAGCCTGAGACAAGGCGATGAGCAGTTCTTC
TRBD2	TRBV9	NA	TRBJ2-1	CASTNLAGAYNEQFF	TGTGCCAGCACCAACCTAGCGGGAGCCTACAATGAGCAGTTCTTC
TRBD1	TRBV7-8	NA	TRBJ2-7	CASSIKDRGSGEQYF	TGTGCCAGCAGCATAAAGGACAGGGGGTCCGGCGAGCAGTACTTC
NA	TRBV19	NA	TRBJ1-2	CASSAFPGEGYTF	TGTGCCAGTAGTGCCTTCCCCGGGGAAGGCTACACCTTC
TRBD1	TRBV7-8	NA	TRBJ1-4	CASSLALRQGAGEKLFF	TGTGCCAGCAGCTTAGCTCTAAGGCAGGGGGCCGGGGAAAAACTGTTTTTT
TRBD1	TRBV19	NA	TRBJ2-5	CASTRTGKGETQYF	TGTGCCAGTACCCGGACAGGGAAGGGGGAGACCCAGTACTTC
TRBD1	TRBV6-1	NA	TRBJ1-5	CASSANRGVGNQPQHF	TGTGCCAGCAGTGCAAACAGGGGGGTCGGCAATCAGCCCCAGCATTTT